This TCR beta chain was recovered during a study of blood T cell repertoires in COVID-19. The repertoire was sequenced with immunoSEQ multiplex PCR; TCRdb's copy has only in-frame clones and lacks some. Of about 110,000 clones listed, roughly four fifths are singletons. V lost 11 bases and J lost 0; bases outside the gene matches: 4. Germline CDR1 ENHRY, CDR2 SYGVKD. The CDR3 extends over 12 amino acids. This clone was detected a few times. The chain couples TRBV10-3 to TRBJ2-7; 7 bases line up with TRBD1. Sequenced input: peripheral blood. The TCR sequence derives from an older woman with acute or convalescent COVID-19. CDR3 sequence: CAVQGSSYEQYF. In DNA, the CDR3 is TGTGCCGTACAGGGGAGCTCCTACGAGCAGTACTTC.